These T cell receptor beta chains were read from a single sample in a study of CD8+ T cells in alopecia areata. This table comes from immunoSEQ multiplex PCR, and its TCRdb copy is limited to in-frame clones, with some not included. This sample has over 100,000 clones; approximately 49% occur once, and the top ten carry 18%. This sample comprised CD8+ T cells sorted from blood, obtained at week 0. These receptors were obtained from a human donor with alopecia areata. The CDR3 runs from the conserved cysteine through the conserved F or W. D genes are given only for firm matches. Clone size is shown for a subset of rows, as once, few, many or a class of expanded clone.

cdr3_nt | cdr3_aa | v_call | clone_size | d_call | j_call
TGCGCCAGCAGCCAAGTTCAGGGATACGAGCAGTACTTC | CASSQVQGYEQYF | TRBV4-1 | NA | NA | TRBJ2-7
TGTGCCAGCAGCCGAGAGGGTGAAACCTACAATGAGCAGTTCTTC | CASSREGETYNEQFF | TRBV13 | NA | NA | TRBJ2-1
TGTGCCTGGAGCCTTGGCACCGGGGATGGCTACACCTTC | CAWSLGTGDGYTF | TRBV30 | NA | NA | TRBJ1-2
TGCAGCGTCGAGGGGGACGTTGACAGCTACCCTTACGAGCAGTACTTC | CSVEGDVDSYPYEQYF | TRBV29-1 | few | NA | TRBJ2-7
TGCAGCGTTCGGTGGATGGATGTGACCCAGTACTTC | CSVRWMDVTQYF | TRBV29-1 | NA | NA | TRBJ2-5
TGTGCCAGCAGCGAGACCTATGGCTACACCTTC | CASSETYGYTF | TRBV7-9 | once | NA | TRBJ1-2
TGTGCCAGCAGCTCGTCCGGGACGAAGGATGGCTACACCTTC | CASSSSGTKDGYTF | TRBV11-2 | NA | NA | TRBJ1-2
TGTGCCAGCAGCTTGGGACTAGCGGGGGGGATACCCTACGAGCAGTACTTC | CASSLGLAGGIPYEQYF | TRBV7-8 | few | TRBD2 | TRBJ2-7
TGCGCCAGCAGCCTCCTCCTAGGGGACAATGAGCAGTTCTTC | CASSLLLGDNEQFF | TRBV4-1 | NA | NA | TRBJ2-1
TGTGCCTGGAGTCTGACAGGGACCGAGCAGTACTTC | CAWSLTGTEQYF | TRBV30 | NA | TRBD1 | TRBJ2-7
TGTGCCAGCAGTCCCAACAGGGCCACTGAAGCTTTCTTT | CASSPNRATEAFF | TRBV6-5 | once | NA | TRBJ1-1
TGTGCCATCAGTGATATTGTCGGACGGAATAGCAATCAGCCCCAGCATTTT | CAISDIVGRNSNQPQHF | TRBV10-3 | NA | NA | TRBJ1-5
TGTGCCAGCAGTTCATACATCGATAGCAATCAGCCCCAGCATTTT | CASSSYIDSNQPQHF | TRBV27 | NA | NA | TRBJ1-5
TGTGCCATCAGTGACCCGGGACAGGCCTACGAGCAGTACTTC | CAISDPGQAYEQYF | TRBV10-3 | NA | TRBD1 | TRBJ2-7
TGTGCCAGCAGCGTAGAAAGGGACAGGGGTGGAACTGAAGCTTTCTTT | CASSVERDRGGTEAFF | TRBV9 | NA | TRBD1 | TRBJ1-1
TGCGCCAGCAGCCAGAGCAGGGGGCGACACGAGCAGTACTTC | CASSQSRGRHEQYF | TRBV4-3 | NA | TRBD1 | TRBJ2-7
TGTGCCAGCAGTGAAAATGGGGCTGGTGGCAATGAGCAGTTCTTC | CASSENGAGGNEQFF | TRBV6-1 | many | NA | TRBJ2-1
TGTGCCACCAGCAGAGAGAGTAGGGGGTACGAGCAGTACTTC | CATSRESRGYEQYF | TRBV15 | NA | NA | TRBJ2-7
TGTGCCAGCAGCCAAGTACAGGGGAGGTCACCCCTCCACTTT | CASSQVQGRSPLHF | TRBV4-2 | few | TRBD1 | TRBJ1-6
TGTGCCACCAGCAATATAGAATGGAGGAATGAGCAGTTCTTC | CATSNIEWRNEQFF | TRBV15 | once | NA | TRBJ2-1
TGTGCCAGCAGTGTTTGGTCGCGGAGCGGGGGGTTCTACGAGCAGTACTTC | CASSVWSRSGGFYEQYF | TRBV2 | NA | TRBD2 | TRBJ2-7
TGTGCCAGCAGCCAAGTTAGCGGGGAGCAGTACTTC | CASSQVSGEQYF | TRBV27 | NA | TRBD2 | TRBJ2-4